Listed below are T cell receptor beta chains from one sample, sequenced in a study of blood T cell repertoires in COVID-19. The data were produced by immunoSEQ multiplex PCR, yet TCRdb's version contains in-frame clones alone and is incomplete. This sample carries about 240,000 clones, approximately 86% of them seen once, and the ten largest clones take roughly 7%. The sequencing sample was made of peripheral blood. All receptors derive from a man aged 60-69 years who had recovered from COVID-19. CDR3s include the opening cysteine and the closing phenylalanine or tryptophan. Fields, in order: D gene, V gene, clone size, J gene, CDR3 DNA, CDR3 protein. The D gene is left open where the match is weak. The size entry is marked missing in some rows and otherwise reads once, few, many or a size class.

TRBD2	TRBV4-2	few	TRBJ2-7	TGTGCCAGCAGCCAATTTAGCGGGGGGGCCTACGAGCAGTACTTC	CASSQFSGGAYEQYF
NA	TRBV18	NA	TRBJ1-1	TGTGCCAGCTCACCGGCGGGTAACACTGAAGCTTTCTTT	CASSPAGNTEAFF
NA	TRBV28	NA	TRBJ1-1	TGTGCCAGCAGTTTATGGGCAGGGTTGCGAATGAACACTGAAGCTTTCTTT	CASSLWAGLRMNTEAFF
NA	TRBV24-1	NA	TRBJ1-5	TGTGCCACCAGTTCAGGACAGCCTAATCAGCCCCAGCATTTT	CATSSGQPNQPQHF
NA	TRBV19	NA	TRBJ1-5	TGTGCCAGTACCCTAGTGGCAGCCGCATATCAGCCCCAGCATTTT	CASTLVAAAYQPQHF
NA	TRBV29-1	NA	TRBJ2-3	TGCAGCGTTGAAAAAACAGGAGCTATTAGCACAGATACGCAGTATTTT	CSVEKTGAISTDTQYF
NA	TRBV30	NA	TRBJ1-1	TGTGCCTCCCGCGGGGGGAGGACTGAAGCTTTCTTT	CASRGGRTEAFF
NA	TRBV18	NA	TRBJ1-1	TGTGCCAGCTCACCAACAGGGACGGGCACTGAAGCTTTCTTT	CASSPTGTGTEAFF
NA	TRBV19	NA	TRBJ2-5	TGTGCCAGTGGGGGCTGGCCGGACTCGAAGACCCAGTACTTC	CASGGWPDSKTQYF
NA	TRBV10-1	NA	TRBJ2-7	TGCGCCAACGGATGCGGGTTCTACTACGAGCAGTACTTC	CANGCGFYYEQYF
NA	TRBV5-6	NA	TRBJ2-1	TGTGCCAGCAGCACGGCAGCAGGGGGGAGCTCCTACAATGAGCAGTTCTTC	CASSTAAGGSSYNEQFF
TRBD2	TRBV3-1/TRBV3-2	NA	TRBJ2-1	TGTGCCAGCAGCCCGTTCGCTAGCGGGGGGGTAAGTAATGAGCAGTTCTTC	CASSPFASGGVSNEQFF
NA	TRBV6-5	NA	TRBJ1-1	TGTGCCAGCGGAACGACAGTTAACACTGAAGCTTTCTTT	CASGTTVNTEAFF
NA	TRBV6-1	NA	TRBJ1-5	TGTGCCAGCAGTGGCTCGACAGCCCATAGCAATCAGCCCCAGCATTTT	CASSGSTAHSNQPQHF
NA	TRBV15	NA	TRBJ1-3	TGTGCCACCAGCCTAACCACACACTACTCTGGAAACACCATATATTTT	CATSLTTHYSGNTIYF
NA	TRBV12-3/TRBV12-4	NA	TRBJ1-2	TGTGCCAGCAGTCCGGGGGAGGTATATGGCTACACCTTC	CASSPGEVYGYTF
TRBD1	TRBV19	NA	TRBJ1-3	TGTGCCAGAAGACGAGGGGACAGGGTGTATCCAGGATCTGGAAACACCATATATTTT	CARRRGDRVYPGSGNTIYF
TRBD2	TRBV7-9	NA	TRBJ2-3	TGTGCCAGCAGCTTCCGGGAGGGTGGCGATACGCAGTATTTT	CASSFREGGDTQYF
NA	TRBV29-1	NA	TRBJ2-5	TGCAGCGTTGAGTACGGGGGAGAGACCCAGTACTTC	CSVEYGGETQYF
TRBD1	TRBV10-3	NA	TRBJ1-5	TGTGCCATCAGTACCGGGACAGGGATTCGGCAGCCCCAGCATTTT	CAISTGTGIRQPQHF
TRBD1	TRBV11-2	NA	TRBJ1-6	TGTGCCAGCAGCTTACTCGGGACAGTGTATAATTCACCCCTCCACTTT	CASSLLGTVYNSPLHF
NA	TRBV27	NA	TRBJ1-1	TGTGCCAGCAGTAGTATCCCCAGAATTCATGAAGCTTTCTTT	CASSSIPRIHEAFF
NA	TRBV18	NA	TRBJ2-7	TGTGCCAGCTCGACGAGAGGAGGATCCTACGAGCAGTACTTC	CASSTRGGSYEQYF
NA	TRBV14	NA	TRBJ2-3	TGTGCCAGCAGCGAAGAGTCCAGGGCCGATACGCAGTATTTT	CASSEESRADTQYF
NA	TRBV29-1	NA	TRBJ1-1	TGCAGCGTTTCGGACAGGAACACTGAAGCTTTCTTT	CSVSDRNTEAFF
NA	TRBV7-9	NA	TRBJ2-2	TGTGCCAGCAGCTTAGGGACATTCGCGAACACCGGGGAGCTGTTTTTT	CASSLGTFANTGELFF
NA	TRBV7-9	NA	TRBJ1-3	TGTGCCAGCAGCTTCGAGGGAAACACCATATATTTT	CASSFEGNTIYF
NA	TRBV7-2	NA	TRBJ2-7	TGTGCCAGCAGCTTAAACTTCGGCGGCTACTACGAGCAGTACTTC	CASSLNFGGYYEQYF
TRBD2	TRBV18	NA	TRBJ2-1	TGTGCCAGCTCAGCAGCGGGGGGGGACAATGAGCAGTTCTTC	CASSAAGGDNEQFF
TRBD2	TRBV4-2	NA	TRBJ2-1	TGTGCCAGCAGCCAGGGACTAGTGAATGAGCAGTTCTTC	CASSQGLVNEQFF
TRBD2	TRBV27	few	TRBJ2-3	TGTGCCAGCAGTTTAGTAGCGGGGGTTAGCACAGATACGCAGTATTTT	CASSLVAGVSTDTQYF
NA	TRBV18	NA	TRBJ1-3	TGTGCCAGCACATCCCAGACCGGGACTAACACCATATATTTT	CASTSQTGTNTIYF
TRBD2	TRBV7-8	NA	TRBJ2-1	TGTGCCAGCAGCTTAGGGGCGGGGGGTAACAATGAGCAGTTCTTC	CASSLGAGGNNEQFF
NA	TRBV11-2	NA	TRBJ1-4	TGTGCCAGCAGCCCTCGCGCGGGGGATGAAAAACTGTTTTTT	CASSPRAGDEKLFF
NA	TRBV11-2	once	TRBJ2-3	TGTGCCAGCAGCTTCGGAGGGCTTAACACAGATACGCAGTATTTT	CASSFGGLNTDTQYF
TRBD2	TRBV5-4	NA	TRBJ2-5	TGTGCCAGCAGCTTGACTAGCGGGGGCGAGACCCAGTACTTC	CASSLTSGGETQYF
NA	TRBV11-2	NA	TRBJ1-1	TGTGCCAGCAGCCCAGTTACGGGGGGATCCACTGAAGCTTTCTTT	CASSPVTGGSTEAFF
NA	TRBV3-1/TRBV3-2	once	TRBJ2-2	TGTGCCAGCAGCCAAGGAGGGGGGGCGAACACCGGGGAGCTGTTTTTT	CASSQGGGANTGELFF
NA	TRBV6-5	NA	TRBJ2-3	TGTGCCAGCACCCTATCCGGTCACCGGGCAGATACGCAGTATTTT	CASTLSGHRADTQYF
NA	TRBV28	NA	TRBJ1-2	TGTGCCAGCAGTTTATTGCAGGAGGGGATCTCTTATGGCTACACCTTC	CASSLLQEGISYGYTF
TRBD2	TRBV18	once	TRBJ2-7	TGTGCCAGCTCACCACCTAGCGGGGGGGCGGAGCAGTACTTC	CASSPPSGGAEQYF
TRBD2	TRBV10-1	NA	TRBJ2-5	TGCGCCACCTCTACCGGGACTAGCCTGGAGACCCAGTACTTC	CATSTGTSLETQYF
TRBD1	TRBV2	once	TRBJ1-5	TGTGCCAGCAGTGAACGGGACAGGGCCCCGCGCAATCAGCCCCAGCATTTT	CASSERDRAPRNQPQHF
NA	TRBV2	NA	TRBJ1-5	TGTGCCAGCACCCTCCCCCCTCAGCCCCAGCATTTT	CASTLPPQPQHF
TRBD2	TRBV12-5	NA	TRBJ2-1	TGTGCTAGTGGTTGGGGACTAGCGGGGGACCATGAGCAGTTCTTC	CASGWGLAGDHEQFF
TRBD1	TRBV30	NA	TRBJ2-2	TGTGCCTGGAGAAAAAGGGGGACAGGGGGCACCGGGGAGCTGTTTTTT	CAWRKRGTGGTGELFF
TRBD1	TRBV5-1	NA	TRBJ1-1	TGCGCCAGCAGCTGGGGACAGGGAGGAACTGAAGCTTTCTTT	CASSWGQGGTEAFF